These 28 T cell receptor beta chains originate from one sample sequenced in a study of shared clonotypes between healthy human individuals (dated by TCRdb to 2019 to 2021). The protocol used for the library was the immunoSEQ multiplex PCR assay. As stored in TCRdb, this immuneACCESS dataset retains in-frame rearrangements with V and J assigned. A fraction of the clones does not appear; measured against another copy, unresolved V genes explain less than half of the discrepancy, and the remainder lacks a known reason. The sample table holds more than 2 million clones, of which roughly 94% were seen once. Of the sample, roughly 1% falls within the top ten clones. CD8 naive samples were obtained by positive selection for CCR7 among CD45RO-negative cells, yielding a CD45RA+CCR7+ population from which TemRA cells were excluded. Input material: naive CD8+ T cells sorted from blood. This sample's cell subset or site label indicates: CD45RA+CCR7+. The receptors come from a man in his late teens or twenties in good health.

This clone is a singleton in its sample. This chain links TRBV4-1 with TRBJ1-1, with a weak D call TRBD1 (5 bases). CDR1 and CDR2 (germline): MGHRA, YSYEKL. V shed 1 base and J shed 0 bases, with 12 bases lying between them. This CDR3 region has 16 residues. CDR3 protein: CASSQALPGMNTEAFF. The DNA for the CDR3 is TGCGCCAGCAGCCAAGCTTTGCCAGGGATGAACACTGAAGCTTTCTTT.

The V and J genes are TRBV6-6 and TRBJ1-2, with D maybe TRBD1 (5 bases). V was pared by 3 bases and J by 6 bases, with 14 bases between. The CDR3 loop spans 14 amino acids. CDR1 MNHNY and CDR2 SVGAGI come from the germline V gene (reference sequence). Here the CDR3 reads CASSYSEGPHGYTF. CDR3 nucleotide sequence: TGTGCCAGCAGTTATTCCGAGGGACCGCATGGCTACACCTTC.

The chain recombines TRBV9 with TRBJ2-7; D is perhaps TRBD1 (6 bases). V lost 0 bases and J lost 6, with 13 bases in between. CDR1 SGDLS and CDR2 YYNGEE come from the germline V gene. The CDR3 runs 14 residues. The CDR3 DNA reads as TGTGCCAGCAGCGTAGATTTAGGGGGAAGCGAGCAGTACTTC. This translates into CASSVDLGGSEQYF.

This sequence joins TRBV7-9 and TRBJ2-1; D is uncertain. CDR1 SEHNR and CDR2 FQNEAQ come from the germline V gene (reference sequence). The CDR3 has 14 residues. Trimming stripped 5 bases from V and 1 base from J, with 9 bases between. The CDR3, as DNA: TGTGCCAGCAGCATCGACAATTCCTACAATGAGCAGTTCTTC. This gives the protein CASSIDNSYNEQFF. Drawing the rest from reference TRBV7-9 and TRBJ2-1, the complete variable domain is DTGVSQNPRHKITKRGQNVTFRCDPISEHNRLYWYRQTLGQGPEFLTYFQNEAQLEKSRLLSDRFSAERPKGSFSTLEIQRTEQGDSAMYLCASSIDNSYNEQFFGPGTRLTVL.

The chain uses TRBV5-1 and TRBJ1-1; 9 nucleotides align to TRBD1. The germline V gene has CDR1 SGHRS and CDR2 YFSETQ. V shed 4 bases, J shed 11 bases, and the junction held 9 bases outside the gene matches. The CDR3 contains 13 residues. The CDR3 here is CASSRGQGDRAFF. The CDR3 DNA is TGCGCCAGCAGCCGGGGACAGGGCGACAGGGCTTTCTTT.

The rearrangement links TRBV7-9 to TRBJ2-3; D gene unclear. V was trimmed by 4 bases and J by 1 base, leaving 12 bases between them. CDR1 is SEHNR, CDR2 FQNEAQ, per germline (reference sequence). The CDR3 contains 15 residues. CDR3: CASSSFGDGTDTQYF. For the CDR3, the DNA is TGTGCCAGCAGCTCCTTTGGTGACGGCACAGATACGCAGTATTTT.

The CDR3 DNA reads as TGTGCCAGCAAGGCTAGCGGGACAGAGACCCAGTACTTC. Translated, it gives CASKASGTETQYF. This rearrangement joins TRBV2 to TRBJ2-5; 9 bases line up with TRBD2. Germline V gene sequence: CDR1 SNHLY, CDR2 FYNNEI. After removal of 7 bases from V and 4 bases from J, the junction contained 4 bases not matched to a gene. This CDR3 is 13 amino acids long.

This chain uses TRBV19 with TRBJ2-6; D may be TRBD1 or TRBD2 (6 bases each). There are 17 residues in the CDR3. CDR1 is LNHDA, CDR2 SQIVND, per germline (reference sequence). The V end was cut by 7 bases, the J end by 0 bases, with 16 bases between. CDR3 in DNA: TGTGCCAGTATGGCGGGACAACCTAGCTCTGGGGCCAACGTCCTGACTTTC. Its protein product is CASMAGQPSSGANVLTF. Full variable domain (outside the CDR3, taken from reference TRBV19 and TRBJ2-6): DGGITQSPKYLFRKEGQNVTLSCEQNLNHDAMYWYRQDPGQGLRLIYYSQIVNDFQKGDIAEGYSVSREKKESFPLTVTSAQKNPTAFYLCASMAGQPSSGANVLTFGAGSRLTVL.

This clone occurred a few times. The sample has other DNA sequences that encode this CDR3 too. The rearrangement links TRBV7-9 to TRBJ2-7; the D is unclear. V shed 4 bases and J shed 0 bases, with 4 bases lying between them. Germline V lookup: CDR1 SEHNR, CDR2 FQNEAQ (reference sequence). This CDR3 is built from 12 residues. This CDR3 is CASSSSSYEQYF. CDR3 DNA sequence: TGTGCCAGCAGCTCTAGCTCCTACGAGCAGTACTTC.

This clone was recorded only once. The CDR3 protein is CASSQVIAGEGDTQYF. In DNA form, the CDR3 reads TGCGCCAGCAGCCAAGTAATAGCGGGAGAGGGAGATACGCAGTATTTT. The chain is built from TRBV4-3 and TRBJ2-3; 9 bases match TRBD2. Germline V gene lookup returns CDR1 LGHNA and CDR2 YSLEER. The CDR3 consists of 16 residues. The ends lost 1 base at V and 5 bases at J; junction bases unmatched: 7.

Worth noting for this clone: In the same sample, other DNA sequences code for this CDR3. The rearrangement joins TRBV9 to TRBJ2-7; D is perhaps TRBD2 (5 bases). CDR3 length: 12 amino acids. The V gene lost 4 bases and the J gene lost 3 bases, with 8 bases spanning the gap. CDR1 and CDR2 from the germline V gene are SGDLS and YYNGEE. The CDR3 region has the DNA TGTGCCAGCAGCCCCGGGGACTACGAGCAGTACTTC. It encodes CASSPGDYEQYF.

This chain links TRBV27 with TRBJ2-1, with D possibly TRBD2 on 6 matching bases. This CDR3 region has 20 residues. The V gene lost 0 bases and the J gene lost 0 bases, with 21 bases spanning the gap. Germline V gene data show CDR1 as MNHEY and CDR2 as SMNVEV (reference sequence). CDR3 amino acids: CASSLSPNGFGSASYNEQFF. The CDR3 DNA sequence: TGTGCCAGCAGTTTATCCCCCAATGGGTTCGGGAGTGCCTCCTACAATGAGCAGTTCTTC.

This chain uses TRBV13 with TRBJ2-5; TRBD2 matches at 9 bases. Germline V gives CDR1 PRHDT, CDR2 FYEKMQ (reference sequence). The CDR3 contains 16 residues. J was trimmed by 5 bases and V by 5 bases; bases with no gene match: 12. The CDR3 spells CASSPSGGRAGETQYF. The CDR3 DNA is TGTGCCAGCAGCCCCTCCGGCGGGAGGGCCGGCGAGACCCAGTACTTC.

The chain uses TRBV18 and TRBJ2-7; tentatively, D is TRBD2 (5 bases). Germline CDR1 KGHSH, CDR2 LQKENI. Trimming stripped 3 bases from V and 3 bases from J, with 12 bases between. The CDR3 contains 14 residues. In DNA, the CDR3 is TGTGCCAGCTCACCCGGGAAGCGGAACTACGAGCAGTACTTC. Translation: CASSPGKRNYEQYF.

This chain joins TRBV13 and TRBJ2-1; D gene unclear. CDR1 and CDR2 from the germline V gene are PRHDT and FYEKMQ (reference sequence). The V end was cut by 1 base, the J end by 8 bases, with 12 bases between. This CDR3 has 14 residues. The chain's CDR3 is CASSLATPLDEQFF. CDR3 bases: TGTGCCAGCAGCTTAGCTACCCCACTCGATGAGCAGTTCTTC.

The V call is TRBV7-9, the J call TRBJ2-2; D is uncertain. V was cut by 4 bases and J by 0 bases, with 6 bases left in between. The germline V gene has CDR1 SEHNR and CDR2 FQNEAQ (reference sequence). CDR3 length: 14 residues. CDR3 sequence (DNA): TGTGCCAGCAGCTACGATTCGAACACCGGGGAGCTGTTTTTT. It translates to CASSYDSNTGELFF.

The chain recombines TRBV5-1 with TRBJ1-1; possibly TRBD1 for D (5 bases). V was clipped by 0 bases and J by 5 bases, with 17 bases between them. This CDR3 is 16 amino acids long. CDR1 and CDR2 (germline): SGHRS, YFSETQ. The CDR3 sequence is CASSLAALGGWTEAFF. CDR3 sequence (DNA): TGCGCCAGCAGCTTGGCAGCCCTCGGGGGATGGACTGAAGCTTTCTTT.

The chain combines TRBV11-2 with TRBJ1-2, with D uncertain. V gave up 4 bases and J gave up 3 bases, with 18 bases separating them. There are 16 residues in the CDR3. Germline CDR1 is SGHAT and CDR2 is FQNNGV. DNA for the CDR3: TGTGCCAGCAGCTCGTCGGCCATACCCTTGTACTATGGCTACACCTTC. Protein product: CASSSSAIPLYYGYTF. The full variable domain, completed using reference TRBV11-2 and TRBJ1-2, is EAGVAQSPRYKIIEKRQSVAFWCNPISGHATLYWYQQILGQGPKLLIQFQNNGVVDDSQLPKDRFSAERLKGVDSTLKIQPAKLEDSAVYLCASSSSAIPLYYGYTFGSGTRLTVV.

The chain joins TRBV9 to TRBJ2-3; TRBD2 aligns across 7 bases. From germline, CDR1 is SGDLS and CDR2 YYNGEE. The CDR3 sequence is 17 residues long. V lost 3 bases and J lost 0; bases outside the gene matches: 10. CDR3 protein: CASSEAGSSTSTDTQYF. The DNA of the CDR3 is TGTGCCAGCAGCGAAGCGGGGTCGTCTACTAGCACAGATACGCAGTATTTT.

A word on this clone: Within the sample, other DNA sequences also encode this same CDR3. CDR3 bases: TGCAGCGTGGGGGAGTACGAGCAGTACTTC. This gives the protein CSVGEYEQYF. V gene TRBV29-1 combines with J gene TRBJ2-7; the D gene could be TRBD1 or TRBD2 (5 bases each). Trimming cost V 6 bases and J 4 bases, with 7 bases left between them. The V gene's germline CDR1 is SQVTM and CDR2 ANQGSEA. The CDR3 runs 10 residues.

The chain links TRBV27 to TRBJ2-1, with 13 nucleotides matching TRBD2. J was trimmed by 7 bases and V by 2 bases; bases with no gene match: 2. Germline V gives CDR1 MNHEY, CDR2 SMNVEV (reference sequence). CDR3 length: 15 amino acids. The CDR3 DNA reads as TGTGCCAGCAGTTTAGGGGGACTAGCGGGAAATGAGCAGTTCTTC. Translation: CASSLGGLAGNEQFF.

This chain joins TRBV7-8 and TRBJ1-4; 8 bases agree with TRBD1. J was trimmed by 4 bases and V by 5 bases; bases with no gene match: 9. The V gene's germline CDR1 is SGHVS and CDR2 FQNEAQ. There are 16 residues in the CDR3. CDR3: CASSHGPGQDNEKLFF. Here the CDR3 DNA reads TGTGCCAGCAGCCATGGTCCGGGACAGGATAATGAAAAACTGTTTTTT.

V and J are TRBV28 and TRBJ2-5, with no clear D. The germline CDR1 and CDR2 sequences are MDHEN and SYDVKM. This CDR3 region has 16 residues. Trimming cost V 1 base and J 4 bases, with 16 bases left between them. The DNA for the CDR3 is TGTGCCAGCAGTTTATCGGACGAAGACATTAGAGAGACCCAGTACTTC. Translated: CASSLSDEDIRETQYF.

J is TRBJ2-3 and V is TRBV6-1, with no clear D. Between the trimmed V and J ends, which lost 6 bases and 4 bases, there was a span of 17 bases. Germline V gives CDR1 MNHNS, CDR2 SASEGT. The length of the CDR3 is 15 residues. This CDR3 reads CASSPLGITPDTQYF. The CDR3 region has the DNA TGTGCCAGCAGCCCACTGGGTATCACCCCAGATACGCAGTATTTT.

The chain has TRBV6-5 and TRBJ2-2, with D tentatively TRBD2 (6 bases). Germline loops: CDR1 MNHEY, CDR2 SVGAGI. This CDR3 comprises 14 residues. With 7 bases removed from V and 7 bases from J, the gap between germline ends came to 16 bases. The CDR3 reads CASTPTGAGGELFF. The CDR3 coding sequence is TGTGCCAGCACCCCCACGGGAGCTGGCGGGGAGCTGTTTTTT.

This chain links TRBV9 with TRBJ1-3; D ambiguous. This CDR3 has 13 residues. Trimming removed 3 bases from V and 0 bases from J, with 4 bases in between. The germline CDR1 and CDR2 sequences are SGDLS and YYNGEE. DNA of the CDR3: TGTGCCAGCAGCGACAGCTCTGGAAACACCATATATTTT. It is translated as CASSDSSGNTIYF.

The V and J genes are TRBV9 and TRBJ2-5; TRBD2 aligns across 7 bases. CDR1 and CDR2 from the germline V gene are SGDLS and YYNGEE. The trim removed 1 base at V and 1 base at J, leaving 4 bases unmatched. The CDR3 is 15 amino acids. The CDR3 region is CASSVSGATQETQYF. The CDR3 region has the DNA TGTGCCAGCAGCGTAAGCGGGGCTACCCAAGAGACCCAGTACTTC.

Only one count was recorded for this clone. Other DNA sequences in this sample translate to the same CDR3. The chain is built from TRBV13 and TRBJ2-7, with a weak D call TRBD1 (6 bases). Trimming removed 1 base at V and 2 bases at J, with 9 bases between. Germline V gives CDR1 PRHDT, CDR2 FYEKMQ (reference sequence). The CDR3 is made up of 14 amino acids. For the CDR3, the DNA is TGTGCCAGCAGCTTAGCAGGGGCCCCCTACGAGCAGTACTTC. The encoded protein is CASSLAGAPYEQYF.